This T cell receptor (beta chain) was found in a study of metastatic and nonmetastatic thyroid tumors. At the level of the study: From malignant and benign thyroid patients, repertoires in blood and in tumor or nodule tissue were compared.

There were no patients who had received any treatment before thyroid surgery. By share of the sample, this clone is medium-sized. Original data processing: What underpinned the distant-metastasis classifier for papillary thyroid cancer was the set of CDR3 differences across clinicopathological groups. Through MiXCR, TCRdb re-clonotyped the PCR reads. The V and J calls shown here were made by TCRdb, not taken from the authors' results. The data hold approximately 38,000 clones, with about 30% observed a single time. Sequenced material: blood. The TCR comes from a male donor with papillary thyroid cancer or a benign thyroid nodule (not recorded which). Some clones in this sample may be carry-over from other donors' samples.

CDR3 region: CASRRGTGNTIYF. The CDR3 DNA sequence: TGTGCCAGCAGAAGGGGTACTGGAAACACCATATATTTT. The chain links TRBV6-1 to TRBJ1-3; D possibly corresponds to TRBD1 (5 bases). Between the trimmed V and J ends, which lost 6 bases and 2 bases, there was a span of 8 bases. Germline lookup yields CDR1 MNHNS and CDR2 SASEGT. The CDR3 is made up of 13 amino acids.